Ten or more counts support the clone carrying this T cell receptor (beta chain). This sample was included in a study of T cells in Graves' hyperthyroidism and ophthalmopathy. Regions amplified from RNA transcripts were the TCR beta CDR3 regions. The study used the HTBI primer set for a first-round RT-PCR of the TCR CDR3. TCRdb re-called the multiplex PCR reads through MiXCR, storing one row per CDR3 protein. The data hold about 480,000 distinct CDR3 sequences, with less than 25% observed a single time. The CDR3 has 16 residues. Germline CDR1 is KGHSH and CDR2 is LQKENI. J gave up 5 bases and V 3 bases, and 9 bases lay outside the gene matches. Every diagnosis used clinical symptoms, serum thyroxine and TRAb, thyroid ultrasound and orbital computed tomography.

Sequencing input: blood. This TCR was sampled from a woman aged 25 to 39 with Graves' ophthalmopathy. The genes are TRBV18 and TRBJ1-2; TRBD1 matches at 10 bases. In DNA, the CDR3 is TGTGCCAGCTCACCCACAGGACAGGGGGGATCTTATGGCTACACCTTC. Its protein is CASSPTGQGGSYGYTF.